The 16 T cell receptor beta chains in this list originate from one sample, sequenced in a study of shared clonotypes between healthy human individuals. TCRdb's copy holds only in-frame clones and misses some; the assay was immunoSEQ multiplex PCR. The data contain approximately 530,000 clones, roughly 95% of them singletons. Material: naive CD4+ T cells sorted from blood. Sample subset: CD45RA+ positively selected. The receptors were sampled from a woman aged 30 to 39 in good health.

This chain links TRBV15 with TRBJ2-7, with D perhaps given as TRBD1 or TRBD2 (5 bases each). V was trimmed by 1 base and J by 2 bases, leaving 15 bases between them. Germline values: CDR1 LNHNV, CDR2 YYDKDF (reference sequence). The CDR3 has 16 amino acids. The CDR3 nucleotides are TGTGCCACCAGCAGAGCAAGGGGTGGGGGACCCTACGAGCAGTACTTC. Protein sequence: CATSRARGGGPYEQYF.

The chain joins TRBV5-1 to TRBJ1-1; D not certain. This CDR3 is built from 14 residues. The V end lost 6 bases, the J end lost 0 bases, and 12 bases lay between the germline ends. Germline loops: CDR1 SGHRS, CDR2 YFSETQ. The CDR3 DNA is TGCGCCAGCACCAAGACATCAATGAACACTGAAGCTTTCTTT. Amino acids: CASTKTSMNTEAFF.

The chain combines TRBV10-2 with TRBJ2-3; no clear D gene. Germline CDR1 reads WSHSY; CDR2 reads SAAADI. This CDR3 has 12 residues. Trimming removed 3 bases from V and 5 bases from J, with 6 bases in between. The CDR3 bases are TGCGCCAGCAGTGAAAATGTAGATACGCAGTATTTT. Protein sequence: CASSENVDTQYF.

The rearrangement uses TRBV2 and TRBJ2-7, with 8 bases matching TRBD1. Germline CDR1 SNHLY, CDR2 FYNNEI. This CDR3 region has 14 residues. V was pared by 4 bases and J by 4 bases, with 6 bases of the junction left unmatched. CDR3 in DNA: TGTGCCAGCAGTGGAGGACAGGGAAAGTACGAGCAGTACTTC. Translating it yields CASSGGQGKYEQYF.

This chain joins TRBV5-1 and TRBJ1-3; unclear D gene. Germline assignment: CDR1 SGHRS and CDR2 YFSETQ. V was cut by 2 bases and J by 3 bases, with 12 bases left in between. This CDR3 has 15 residues. CDR3 sequence (DNA): TGCGCCAGCAGCTTTAGCGGCGGCGGTGGAAACACCATATATTTT. Amino acid sequence: CASSFSGGGGNTIYF.

This clone was counted once. The chain has TRBV30 and TRBJ1-1; D remains unclear. The CDR3 sequence is 14 residues long. V was trimmed by 4 bases and J by 2 bases, leaving 14 bases between them. The germline V gene has CDR1 GTSNPN and CDR2 SVGIG (reference sequence). Here the CDR3 DNA reads TGTGCCTGGAACCTACAGAGTCTCAACACTGAAGCTTTCTTT. Translation: CAWNLQSLNTEAFF.

This chain uses TRBV30 with TRBJ2-7, with D possibly matching TRBD1 (7 bases). The length of the CDR3 is 14 residues. Trimming removed 0 bases from V and 2 bases from J, with 11 bases in between. Germline CDR1 and CDR2: GTSNPN and SVGIG (reference sequence). The DNA of the CDR3 is TGTGCCTGGAGTGTACCAGGGGGGACCTACGAGCAGTACTTC. It yields the protein CAWSVPGGTYEQYF.

In its sample, this clone was seen once. The V and J genes are TRBV20-1 and TRBJ2-5; D is unclear. The end of the DNA aligns better with TRBJ2-7, so the J call may be wrong. This CDR3 has 11 amino acids. Germline V gene sequence: CDR1 DFQATT, CDR2 SNEGSKA (reference sequence). The CDR3 region has the DNA TGCAGTGCTAGAGAGGACTACGAGCAGTACTTC. This encodes CSAREDYEQYF.

The chain is built from TRBV19 and TRBJ1-1, with D tentatively TRBD1 (6 bases). CDR3 length: 16 amino acids. CDR1 and CDR2 from the germline V gene are LNHDA and SQIVND (reference sequence). V was clipped by 6 bases and J by 3 bases, with 20 bases between them. The CDR3 DNA is TGTGCCAGTAGGCCGAGAAGCGGACAGTTCTACACTGAAGCTTTCTTT. Its protein is CASRPRSGQFYTEAFF.

J is TRBJ1-4 and V is TRBV19; 9 bases match TRBD1. CDR1 LNHDA and CDR2 SQIVND come from the germline V gene (reference sequence). This CDR3 contains 13 residues. V was clipped by 5 bases and J by 8 bases; unmatched bases: 3. CDR3 residues: CASSRTGDEKLFF. The CDR3 DNA reads as TGTGCCAGTAGTCGGACAGGGGACGAAAAACTGTTTTTT.

V gene TRBV5-4 combines with J gene TRBJ1-3; D is possibly TRBD1 (5 bases). Germline lookup yields CDR1 SGHNT and CDR2 YYREEE (reference sequence). The CDR3 covers 18 residues. V lost 1 base, J lost 5 bases, and 22 bases lay in between. CDR3 nucleotides: TGTGCCAGCAGCTTGCGGGGGAACGACCCAGAATCAAGAAACACCATATATTTT. Translating it yields CASSLRGNDPESRNTIYF.

The chain couples TRBV28 to TRBJ2-6; D call uncertain. The CDR3 sequence is 16 residues long. The germline CDR1 and CDR2 sequences are MDHEN and SYDVKM. Trimming took 5 bases from V and 0 from J, leaving 11 bases between them. CDR3 in amino acids: CASSAGAASGANVLTF. In DNA form, the CDR3 reads TGTGCCAGCAGTGCAGGAGCCGCCTCTGGGGCCAACGTCCTGACTTTC.

The chain carries TRBV30 and TRBJ2-7; the match to TRBD2 covers 14 bases. CDR3 length equals 15 residues. Trimming took 2 bases from V and 4 from J; bases not matched to a gene: 4. CDR1 GTSNPN and CDR2 SVGIG come from the germline V gene (reference sequence). CDR3 sequence: CAWSSGTSGRYEQYF. CDR3 sequence (DNA): TGTGCCTGGAGTTCCGGGACTAGCGGGAGATACGAGCAGTACTTC.

The chain links TRBV28 to TRBJ2-5, with TRBD1 identical over 10 bases. This CDR3 contains 15 residues. After removal of 9 bases from V and 5 bases from J, the junction contained 12 bases not matched to a gene. CDR1 and CDR2 (germline): MDHEN, SYDVKM. The CDR3 spells CASSGGGQGSETQYF. CDR3 DNA sequence: TGTGCCAGTTCGGGAGGGGGACAGGGGTCGGAGACCCAGTACTTC.

The rearrangement links TRBV6-4 to TRBJ2-1; maybe TRBD2 (6 bases). The CDR3 is 14 residues long. Germline values: CDR1 MRHNA, CDR2 SNTAGT. The V end lost 3 bases, the J end lost 6 bases, and 12 bases lay between the germline ends. In DNA form, the CDR3 reads TGTGCCAGCAGTGAAGAGACTAGTTTCAATGAGCAGTTCTTC. Amino acids: CASSEETSFNEQFF.

The V call is TRBV19, the J call TRBJ1-2; perhaps TRBD1 as D (6 bases). This CDR3 is built from 13 residues. CDR1 is LNHDA and CDR2 is SQIVND in the germline V gene (reference sequence). The V end was cut by 9 bases, the J end by 3 bases, with 14 bases between. Written as DNA, the CDR3 is TGTGCCAGCCAGGGGCGTGCCTACTATGGCTACACCTTC. Protein: CASQGRAYYGYTF.